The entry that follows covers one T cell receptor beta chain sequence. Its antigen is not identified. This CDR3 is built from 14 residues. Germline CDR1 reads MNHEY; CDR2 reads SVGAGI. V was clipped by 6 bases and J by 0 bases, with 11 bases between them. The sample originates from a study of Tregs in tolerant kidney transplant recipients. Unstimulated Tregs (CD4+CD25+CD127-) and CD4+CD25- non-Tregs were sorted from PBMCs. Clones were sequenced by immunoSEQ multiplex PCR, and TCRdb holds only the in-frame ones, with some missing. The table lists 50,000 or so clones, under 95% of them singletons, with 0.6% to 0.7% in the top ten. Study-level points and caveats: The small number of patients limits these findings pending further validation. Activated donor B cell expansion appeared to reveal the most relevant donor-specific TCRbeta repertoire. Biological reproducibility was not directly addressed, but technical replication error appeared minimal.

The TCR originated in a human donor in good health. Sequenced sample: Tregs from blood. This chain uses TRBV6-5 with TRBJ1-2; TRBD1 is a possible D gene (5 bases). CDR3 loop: CASSPQGANYGYTF. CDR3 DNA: TGTGCCAGCAGCCCCCAGGGAGCTAACTATGGCTACACCTTC.